This is a list of T cell receptor beta chains from one sample in a study of OX40 agonist ivuxolimab in advanced cancers. The method was immunoSEQ multiplex PCR; TCRdb's version includes in-frame clones alone and lacks a portion of them. The sample records approximately 34,000 clones, roughly 86% being singletons. This specimen consisted of CD4+ or CD8+ T cells sorted from blood, obtained in a trial of the OX40 agonist ivuxolimab. The receptors stem from an adult with an advanced solid tumor such as melanoma, head and neck, liver or kidney cancer. The conserved cysteine and the conserved F or W are not part of the CDR3 here. Fields, in order: clone size, J gene, V gene, CDR3 protein. Clone size, where shown, is once, few, many, or a class for clones that have expanded.

size: .
J: TRBJ2-1
V: TRBV7-3
CDR3: ASSPGGASYNEQF

size: .
J: TRBJ1-4
V: TRBV12-5
CDR3: ASRANEKLF

size: .
J: .
V: TRBV11-2
CDR3: ASSLESGGYEQY

size: .
J: TRBJ2-7
V: TRBV28
CDR3: ASRSRGRRGYEQY

size: .
J: TRBJ2-7
V: TRBV6-5
CDR3: ASSYSGTGGTYEQY

size: .
J: .
V: TRBV5-4
CDR3: ASSSTGTGSYEQY

size: .
J: .
V: TRBV6-1
CDR3: ASSEALEGTASYEQY

size: few
J: TRBJ2-3
V: TRBV7-3
CDR3: ASSLLAGVAGDTQY

size: .
J: TRBJ2-3
V: TRBV14
CDR3: ASSQGLRDTQY

size: .
J: TRBJ2-7
V: TRBV10-3
CDR3: AIRMEEVSGGDPYEQY

size: .
J: TRBJ1-6
V: TRBV28
CDR3: ASSFRANSPLH

size: .
J: TRBJ2-7
V: TRBV28
CDR3: ASNSEGVPYEQY

size: .
J: TRBJ1-1
V: TRBV7-9
CDR3: ASSLADARGTEAF

size: .
J: TRBJ2-1
V: TRBV7-9
CDR3: ASSSSTSGVYNEQF

size: .
J: TRBJ2-1
V: TRBV6-5
CDR3: ASSYDRGPYNEQF

size: .
J: TRBJ2-7
V: TRBV7-6
CDR3: ASSLSGDTGYEQY

size: .
J: TRBJ2-5
V: TRBV7-8
CDR3: ASSLVEGLSETQY

size: .
J: TRBJ2-7
V: TRBV15
CDR3: ATSRAGTGLYEQY

size: .
J: TRBJ1-1
V: TRBV30
CDR3: AWSLITREAF

size: once
J: TRBJ2-3
V: TRBV4-2
CDR3: ASSQESGTDTQY

size: .
J: TRBJ1-2
V: TRBV9
CDR3: ASSATRDRVIYGYT

size: few
J: TRBJ1-2
V: TRBV7-9
CDR3: ASSFIRDSVT

size: .
J: TRBJ2-5
V: TRBV4-3
CDR3: ASSGSDGIQY

size: .
J: TRBJ2-7
V: TRBV9
CDR3: ASSVSGGLVHEQY

size: .
J: TRBJ2-1
V: TRBV19
CDR3: ASTLTNPGEQF

size: .
J: TRBJ1-2
V: TRBV4-3
CDR3: ASSQGISDGGYT

size: .
J: TRBJ2-7
V: TRBV19
CDR3: ASSMVFGLQSSYEQY

size: .
J: TRBJ2-7
V: TRBV7-9
CDR3: ASSVETYEQY

size: once
J: TRBJ1-2
V: TRBV19
CDR3: ASSIRGSNYGYT

size: once
J: TRBJ2-1
V: TRBV6-5
CDR3: ASMGTGGNEQF

size: many
J: TRBJ2-3
V: TRBV7-9
CDR3: ASSLSWGSELSQY

size: .
J: TRBJ1-5
V: TRBV7-8
CDR3: ASSLGGTGSNQPQH

size: .
J: TRBJ2-3
V: TRBV7-6
CDR3: ASSHRSGGQADTQY

size: .
J: TRBJ2-1
V: TRBV27
CDR3: ASSFGAAAGAYYNEQF

size: .
J: TRBJ2-3
V: TRBV7-3
CDR3: ASSLMGTEDTQY

size: few
J: TRBJ2-7
V: TRBV6-6
CDR3: ASSPPGLQY

size: .
J: TRBJ1-5
V: TRBV13
CDR3: ASSFRTGNQPQH

size: .
J: TRBJ2-7
V: TRBV10-2
CDR3: ASSESSLYEQY

size: .
J: TRBJ1-2
V: TRBV14
CDR3: ASSQDRGPYGYT

size: once
J: TRBJ1-6
V: TRBV4-3
CDR3: ASSPRQGGLYNSPLH

size: .
J: TRBJ1-1
V: TRBV19
CDR3: ASSSRGFGTEAF

size: .
J: TRBJ2-2
V: TRBV28
CDR3: ASCRGARPGELF

size: .
J: TRBJ1-2
V: TRBV6-5
CDR3: ASSYSGGRNYGYT

size: .
J: TRBJ2-7
V: TRBV5-4
CDR3: ASSSHPGQGDEQY

size: .
J: TRBJ1-1
V: TRBV27
CDR3: ASSSLRAENTEAF

size: .
J: TRBJ1-1
V: TRBV28
CDR3: ATTGGDMNTEAF

size: .
J: TRBJ2-3
V: TRBV15
CDR3: ATSRETDTQY

size: once
J: TRBJ2-3
V: TRBV28
CDR3: ASSLTSGGPYTDTQY

size: .
J: TRBJ2-3
V: TRBV7-9
CDR3: ASIPGLEETDYTDTQY

size: few
J: TRBJ1-2
V: TRBV30
CDR3: AWSVPAAGYGYT

size: .
J: TRBJ1-1
V: TRBV6-5
CDR3: ASSQGPRANTEAF

size: .
J: TRBJ1-1
V: TRBV9
CDR3: ASSVQKIDTEAF

size: few
J: TRBJ2-7
V: TRBV7-6
CDR3: ASSLYTGTYEQY

size: medium-sized
J: TRBJ2-7
V: TRBV27
CDR3: ASSTRAYYEQY

size: .
J: TRBJ2-1
V: TRBV11-1
CDR3: ASSLDGAVVNEQF

size: .
J: TRBJ1-4
V: TRBV7-9
CDR3: ASSLAKGQGPEKLF

size: .
J: TRBJ2-2
V: TRBV5-1
CDR3: ASSLEPLSGGGGELF

size: few
J: TRBJ2-7
V: TRBV9
CDR3: ASSVVAGGGYEQY

size: .
J: TRBJ2-5
V: TRBV5-6
CDR3: ASSLALEGETQY

size: .
J: TRBJ1-4
V: TRBV9
CDR3: ASSTDRGNEKLF